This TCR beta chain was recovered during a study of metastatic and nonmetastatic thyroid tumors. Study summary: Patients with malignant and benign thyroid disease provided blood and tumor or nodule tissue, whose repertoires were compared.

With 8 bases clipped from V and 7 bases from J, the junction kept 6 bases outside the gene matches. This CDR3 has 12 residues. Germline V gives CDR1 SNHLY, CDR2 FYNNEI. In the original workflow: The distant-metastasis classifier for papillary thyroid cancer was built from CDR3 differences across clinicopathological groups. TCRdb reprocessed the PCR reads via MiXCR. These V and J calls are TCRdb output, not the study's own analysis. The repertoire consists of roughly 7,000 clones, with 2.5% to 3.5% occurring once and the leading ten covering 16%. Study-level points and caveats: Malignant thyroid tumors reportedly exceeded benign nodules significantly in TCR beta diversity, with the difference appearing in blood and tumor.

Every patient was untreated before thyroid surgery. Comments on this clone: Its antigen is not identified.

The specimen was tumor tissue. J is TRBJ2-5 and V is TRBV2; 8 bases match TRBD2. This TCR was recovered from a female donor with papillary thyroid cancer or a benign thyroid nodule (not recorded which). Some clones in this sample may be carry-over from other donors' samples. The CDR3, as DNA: TGTGCCAGCTTCGGGGGGGCCGGGACCCAGTACTTC. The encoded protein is CASFGGAGTQYF.